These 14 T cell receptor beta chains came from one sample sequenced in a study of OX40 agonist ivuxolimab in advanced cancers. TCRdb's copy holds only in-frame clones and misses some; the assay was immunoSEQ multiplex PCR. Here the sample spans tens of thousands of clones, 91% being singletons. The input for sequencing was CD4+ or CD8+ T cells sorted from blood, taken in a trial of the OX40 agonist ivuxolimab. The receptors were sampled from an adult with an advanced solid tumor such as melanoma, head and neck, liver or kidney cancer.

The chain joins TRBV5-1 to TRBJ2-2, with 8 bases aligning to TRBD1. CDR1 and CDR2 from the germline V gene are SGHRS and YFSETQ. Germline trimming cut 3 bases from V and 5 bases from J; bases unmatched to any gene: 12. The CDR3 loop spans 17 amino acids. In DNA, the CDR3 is TGCGCCAGCAGCTGGACACCGACAGGGGTCTGGACCGGGGAGCTGTTTTTT. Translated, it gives CASSWTPTGVWTGELFF.

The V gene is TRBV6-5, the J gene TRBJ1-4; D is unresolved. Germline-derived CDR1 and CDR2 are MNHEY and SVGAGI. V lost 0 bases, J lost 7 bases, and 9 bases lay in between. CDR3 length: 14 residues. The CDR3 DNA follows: TGTGCCAGCAGTTACTCGCGGACGAGTGAAAAACTGTTTTTT. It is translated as CASSYSRTSEKLFF.

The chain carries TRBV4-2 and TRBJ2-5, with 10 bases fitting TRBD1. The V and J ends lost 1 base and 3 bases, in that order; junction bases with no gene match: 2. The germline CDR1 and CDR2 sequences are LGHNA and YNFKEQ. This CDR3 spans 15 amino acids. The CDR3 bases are TGTGCCAGCAGCCAAGCAGGGACAGGGGAAGAGACCCAGTACTTC. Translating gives CASSQAGTGEETQYF.

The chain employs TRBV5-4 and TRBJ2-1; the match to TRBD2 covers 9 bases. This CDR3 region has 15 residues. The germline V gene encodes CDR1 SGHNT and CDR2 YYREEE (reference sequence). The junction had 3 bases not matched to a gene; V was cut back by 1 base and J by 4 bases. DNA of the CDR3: TGTGCCAGCAGCTTGAGACTAGCGGAGTACAATGAGCAGTTCTTC. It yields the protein CASSLRLAEYNEQFF.

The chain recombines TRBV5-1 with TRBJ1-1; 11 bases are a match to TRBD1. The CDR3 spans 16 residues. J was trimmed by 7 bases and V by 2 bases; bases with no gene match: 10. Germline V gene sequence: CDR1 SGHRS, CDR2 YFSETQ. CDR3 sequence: CASSFGQGAAIGEAFF. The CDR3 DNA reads TGCGCCAGCAGCTTCGGACAGGGGGCGGCTATCGGTGAAGCTTTCTTT.

CDR3 region: CASSSTAYGYTF. The CDR3 coding sequence is TGTGCCAGCAGTTCGACAGCGTATGGCTACACCTTC. The rearrangement joins TRBV28 to TRBJ1-2; TRBD1 might be the D (5 bases). The CDR3 is 12 amino acids. V lost 4 bases and J lost 5, with 8 bases in between. CDR1 and CDR2 (germline): MDHEN, SYDVKM.

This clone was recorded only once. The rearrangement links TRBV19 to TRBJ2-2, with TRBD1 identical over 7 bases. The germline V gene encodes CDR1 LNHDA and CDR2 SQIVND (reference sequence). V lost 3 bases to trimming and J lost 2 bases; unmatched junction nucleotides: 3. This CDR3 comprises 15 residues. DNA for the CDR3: TGTGCCAGTAGTATTGGGACAGCTAACACCGGGGAGCTGTTTTTT. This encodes CASSIGTANTGELFF.

The CDR3 bases are TGTGCCAGCAGTGCGGGACAGCAGTACACTGAAGCTTTCTTT. The encoded protein is CASSAGQQYTEAFF. V gene TRBV28 combines with J gene TRBJ1-1; 7 bases agree with TRBD1. Per the germline V gene, CDR1 is MDHEN and CDR2 is SYDVKM. This CDR3 is built from 14 residues. The V gene end was trimmed by 5 bases and the J gene end by 3 bases; junction bases not matched to a gene: 6.

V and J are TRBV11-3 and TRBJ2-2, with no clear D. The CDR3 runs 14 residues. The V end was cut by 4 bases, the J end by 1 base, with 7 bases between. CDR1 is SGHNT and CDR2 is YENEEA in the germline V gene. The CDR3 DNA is TGTGCCAGCAGCTCGGCCCTGAACACCGGGGAGCTGTTTTTT. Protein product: CASSSALNTGELFF.

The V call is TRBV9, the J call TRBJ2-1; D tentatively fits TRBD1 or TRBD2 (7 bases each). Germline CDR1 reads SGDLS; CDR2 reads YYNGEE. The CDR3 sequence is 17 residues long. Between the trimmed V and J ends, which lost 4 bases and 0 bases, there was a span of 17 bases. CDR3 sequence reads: CASSQGGQLFSYNEQFF. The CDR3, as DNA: TGTGCCAGCAGCCAGGGGGGGCAGTTATTCTCCTACAATGAGCAGTTCTTC.

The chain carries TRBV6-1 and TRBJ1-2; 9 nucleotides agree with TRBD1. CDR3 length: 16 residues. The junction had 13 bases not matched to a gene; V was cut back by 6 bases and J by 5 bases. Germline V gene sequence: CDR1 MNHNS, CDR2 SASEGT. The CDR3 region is CASREMDRGVGYGYTF. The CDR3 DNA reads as TGTGCCAGCAGGGAAATGGACAGGGGCGTAGGATATGGCTACACCTTC.

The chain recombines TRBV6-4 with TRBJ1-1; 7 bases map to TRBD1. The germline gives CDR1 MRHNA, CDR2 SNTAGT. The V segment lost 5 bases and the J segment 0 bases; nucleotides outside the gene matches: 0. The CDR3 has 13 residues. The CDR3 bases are TGTGCCAGCAGTCAGGGGGTGAACACTGAAGCTTTCTTT. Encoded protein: CASSQGVNTEAFF.

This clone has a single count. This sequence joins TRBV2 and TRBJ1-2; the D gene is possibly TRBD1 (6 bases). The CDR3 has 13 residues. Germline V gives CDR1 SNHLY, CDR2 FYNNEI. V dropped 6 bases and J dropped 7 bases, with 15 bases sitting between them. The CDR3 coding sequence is TGTGCCAGCAGCCTCGGACAGTTAGTTGGCTACACCTTC. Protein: CASSLGQLVGYTF.

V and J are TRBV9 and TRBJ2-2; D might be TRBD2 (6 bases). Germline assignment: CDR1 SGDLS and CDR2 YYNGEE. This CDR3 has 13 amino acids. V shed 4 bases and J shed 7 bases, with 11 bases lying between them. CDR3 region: CASSLGRGGELFF. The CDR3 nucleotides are TGTGCCAGCAGCCTAGGGCGGGGCGGGGAGCTGTTTTTT.